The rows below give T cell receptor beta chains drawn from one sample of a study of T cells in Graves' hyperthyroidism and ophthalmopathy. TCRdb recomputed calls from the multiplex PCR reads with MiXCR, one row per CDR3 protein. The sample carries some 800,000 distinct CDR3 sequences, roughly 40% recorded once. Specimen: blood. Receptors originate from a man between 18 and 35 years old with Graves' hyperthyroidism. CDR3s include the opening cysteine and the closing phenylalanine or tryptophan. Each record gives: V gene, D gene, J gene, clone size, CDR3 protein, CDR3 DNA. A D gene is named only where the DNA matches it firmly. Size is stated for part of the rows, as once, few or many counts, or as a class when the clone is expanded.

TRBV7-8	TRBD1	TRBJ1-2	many	CASSSSRDSRGYTF	TGTGCCAGCAGCTCTTCCCGGGACAGTCGTGGCTACACCTTC
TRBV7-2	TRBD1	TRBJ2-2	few	CAIRQGNTGELFF	TGTGCCATCCGACAGGGAAACACCGGGGAGCTGTTTTTT
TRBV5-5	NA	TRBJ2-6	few	CASSLPRRGANVLTF	TGTGCCAGCAGCTTGCCCCGCCGTGGGGCCAACGTCCTGACTTTC
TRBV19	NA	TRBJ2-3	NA	CASRAGWADTQYF	TGTGCCAGTAGGGCAGGCTGGGCAGATACGCAGTATTTT
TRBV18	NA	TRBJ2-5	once	CASSPEDTQETQYF	TGTGCCAGCTCACCGGAGGACACCCAAGAGACCCAGTACTTC
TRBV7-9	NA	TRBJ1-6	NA	CASSDRKDHNSPLHF	TGTGCCAGCAGCGACAGAAAGGACCATAATTCACCCCTCCACTTT
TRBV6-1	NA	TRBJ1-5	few	CASTVSGTFGQPQHF	TGTGCCAGCACCGTGTCAGGGACGTTCGGTCAGCCCCAGCATTTT
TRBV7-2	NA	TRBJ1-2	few	CASSPFLGQGGYTF	TGTGCCAGCAGCCCATTTCTGGGGCAGGGCGGCTACACCTTC
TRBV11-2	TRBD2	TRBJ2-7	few	CASSLHIPLAGPFRQYF	TGTGCCAGCAGCCTACATATACCCTTAGCGGGACCCTTCAGACAGTACTTC
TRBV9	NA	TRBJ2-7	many	CASSVGAGRYEQYF	TGTGCCAGCAGCGTAGGGGCAGGGAGGTACGAGCAGTACTTC
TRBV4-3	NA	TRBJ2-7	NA	CASSQGGRGGEQYF	TGCGCCAGCAGCCAAGGGGGCAGGGGGGGCGAGCAGTACTTC
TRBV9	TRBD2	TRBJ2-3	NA	CASSRQAGSTDTQYF	TGTGCCAGCAGCCGCCAAGCGGGAAGCACAGATACGCAGTATTTT
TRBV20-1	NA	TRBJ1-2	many	CSAGKKGYTF	TGCAGTGCTGGGAAAAAAGGCTACACCTTC
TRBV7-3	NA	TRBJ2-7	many	CASSLTSVGHEQYF	TGTGCCAGCAGCTTAACTAGCGTGGGCCACGAGCAGTACTTC
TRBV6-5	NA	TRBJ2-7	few	CASSYTRGYEQYF	TGTGCCAGCAGTTACACGAGGGGCTACGAGCAGTACTTC
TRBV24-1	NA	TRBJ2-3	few	CATSDRSGDTQYF	TGTGCCACCAGTGATCGGTCTGGAGATACGCAGTATTTT
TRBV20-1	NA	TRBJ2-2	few	CSAREGPGELFF	TGCAGTGCTAGAGAGGGGCCCGGGGAGCTGTTTTTT
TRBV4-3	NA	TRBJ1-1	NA	CASSQQSQGNTEAFF	TGCGCCAGCAGCCAACAGTCACAGGGGAACACTGAAGCTTTCTTT
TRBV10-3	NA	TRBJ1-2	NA	CAISESGNLYGYTF	TGTGCCATCAGTGAGAGCGGGAACCTATATGGCTACACCTTC
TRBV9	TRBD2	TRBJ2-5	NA	CASSSNGGGGETQYF	TGTGCCAGCAGTTCGAACGGGGGGGGCGGGGAGACCCAGTACTTC
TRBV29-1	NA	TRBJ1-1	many	CSVEGGGADTEAFF	TGCAGCGTTGAGGGGGGGGGCGCGGACACTGAAGCTTTCTTT
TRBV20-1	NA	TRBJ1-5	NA	CSARMALYSNQPQHF	TGCAGTGCTAGGATGGCCCTGTATAGCAATCAGCCCCAGCATTTT
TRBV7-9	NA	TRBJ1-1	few	CASSLDQSGNTEAFF	TGTGCCAGCAGCTTAGATCAAAGTGGTAACACTGAAGCTTTCTTT
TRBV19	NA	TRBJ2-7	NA	CASSSRGLGSEQYF	TGTGCCAGTAGTTCCCGGGGGTTAGGTTCCGAGCAGTACTTC
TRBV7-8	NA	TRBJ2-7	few	CASSLVLAPYEQYF	TGTGCCAGCAGCTTAGTTCTAGCGCCCTACGAGCAGTACTTC
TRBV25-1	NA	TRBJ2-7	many	CASSDSGAGTYEQYF	TGTGCCAGCAGTGATTCCGGGGCTGGGACCTACGAGCAGTACTTC
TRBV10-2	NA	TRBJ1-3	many	CASSESRGRSGNTIYF	TGCGCCAGCAGTGAGTCGAGAGGCCGCTCTGGAAACACCATATATTTT
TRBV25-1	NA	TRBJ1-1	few	CAVGGLGDTEAFF	TGTGCCGTAGGGGGACTGGGGGACACTGAAGCTTTCTTT
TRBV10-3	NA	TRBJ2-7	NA	CAISETGNLRYEQYF	TGTGCCATCAGTGAGACAGGGAACCTTCGCTACGAGCAGTACTTC
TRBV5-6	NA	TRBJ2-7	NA	CASSFVSGDHYEQYF	TGTGCCAGCAGCTTTGTATCGGGGGACCACTACGAGCAGTACTTC
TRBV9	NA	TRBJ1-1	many	CASNGGGNTEAFF	TGTGCCAGCAACGGAGGAGGGAACACTGAAGCTTTCTTT
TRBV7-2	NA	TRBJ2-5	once	CTSSLAGGASGETQYF	TGTACCAGCAGCTTAGCGGGAGGTGCGTCCGGAGAGACCCAGTACTTC
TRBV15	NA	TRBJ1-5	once	CATSRDLEPQHF	TGTGCCACCAGCAGAGACCTAGAGCCCCAGCATTTT
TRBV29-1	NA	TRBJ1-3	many	CSAQGVQDIYF	TGCAGCGCCCAAGGGGTCCAAGACATATATTTT
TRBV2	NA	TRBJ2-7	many	CASSNRAHEQYF	TGTGCCAGCAGCAACAGGGCCCACGAGCAGTACTTC
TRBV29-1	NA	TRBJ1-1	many	CSSWERRGAEAFF	TGCAGCTCTTGGGAACGTCGGGGGGCTGAAGCTTTCTTT
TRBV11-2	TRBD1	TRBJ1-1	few	CASSLGQGVEAFF	TGTGCCAGCAGCTTGGGACAGGGGGTTGAAGCTTTCTTT
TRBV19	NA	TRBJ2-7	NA	CASSNGGSYEQYF	TGTGCCAGTAGTAACGGAGGCTCCTACGAGCAGTACTTC
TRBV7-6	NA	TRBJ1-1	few	CASSQTGVIEAFF	TGTGCCAGCAGCCAGACCGGGGTTATTGAAGCTTTCTTT
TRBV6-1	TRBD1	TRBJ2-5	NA	CASTQGSGETQYF	TGTGCCAGTACACAGGGGAGTGGGGAGACCCAGTACTTC
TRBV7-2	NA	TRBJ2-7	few	CASSPMRASYEQYF	TGTGCCAGCAGCCCCATGCGGGCCTCCTACGAGCAGTACTTC
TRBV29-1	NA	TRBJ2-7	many	CSVEITGVYEQYF	TGCAGCGTTGAAATTACTGGGGTCTACGAGCAGTACTTC
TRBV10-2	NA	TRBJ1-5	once	CASTRTAKNQPQHF	TGCGCCAGCACTAGGACAGCAAAAAATCAGCCCCAGCATTTT
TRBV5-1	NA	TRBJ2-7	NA	CASSSLGQREGYEQYF	TGCGCCAGCAGCTCGCTAGGACAGAGGGAAGGCTACGAGCAGTACTTC
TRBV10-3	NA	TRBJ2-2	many	CAISVGQGELFF	TGTGCCATCAGTGTCGGCCAAGGGGAGCTGTTTTTT
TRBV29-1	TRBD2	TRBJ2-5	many	CSVDSGGEETQYF	TGCAGCGTTGATAGCGGGGGGGAAGAGACCCAGTACTTC
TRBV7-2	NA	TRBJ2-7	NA	CASSQDGLVHEQYF	TGTGCCAGCAGCCAAGACGGGTTAGTCCACGAGCAGTACTTC
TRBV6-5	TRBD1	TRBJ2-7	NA	CASAIGQGGYEQYF	TGTGCCAGCGCTATAGGACAGGGGGGCTACGAGCAGTACTTC
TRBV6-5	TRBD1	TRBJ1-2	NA	CASAGDSRIYTF	TGTGCCAGCGCTGGGGACAGCCGAATCTACACCTTC
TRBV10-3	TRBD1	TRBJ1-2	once	CAISGTGDRGYTF	TGTGCCATCAGTGGGACAGGGGATCGTGGCTACACCTTC
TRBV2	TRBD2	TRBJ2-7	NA	CVSRDIGTSNEQYF	TGTGTCAGCAGAGACATCGGGACTAGCAACGAGCAGTACTTC
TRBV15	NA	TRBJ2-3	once	CAAAIRRAADTQYF	TGTGCCGCCGCAATCCGGAGGGCCGCAGATACGCAGTATTTT
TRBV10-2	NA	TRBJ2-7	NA	CASSYMRNSYEQYF	TGTGCCAGCAGTTACATGAGAAACTCCTACGAGCAGTACTTC
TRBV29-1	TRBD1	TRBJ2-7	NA	CSGTGTVEQYF	TGCAGCGGTACCGGGACAGTTGAGCAGTACTTC
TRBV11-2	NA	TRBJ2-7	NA	CASSLEDRPHYEQYF	TGTGCCAGCAGCTTAGAGGACAGACCACACTACGAGCAGTACTTC
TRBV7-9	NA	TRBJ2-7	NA	CASSTEGLDYEQYF	TGTGCCAGCAGCACGGAGGGCCTCGATTACGAGCAGTACTTC
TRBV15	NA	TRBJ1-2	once	CATSRDRVGYTF	TGTGCCACCAGCAGAGACAGGGTAGGTTACACCTTC